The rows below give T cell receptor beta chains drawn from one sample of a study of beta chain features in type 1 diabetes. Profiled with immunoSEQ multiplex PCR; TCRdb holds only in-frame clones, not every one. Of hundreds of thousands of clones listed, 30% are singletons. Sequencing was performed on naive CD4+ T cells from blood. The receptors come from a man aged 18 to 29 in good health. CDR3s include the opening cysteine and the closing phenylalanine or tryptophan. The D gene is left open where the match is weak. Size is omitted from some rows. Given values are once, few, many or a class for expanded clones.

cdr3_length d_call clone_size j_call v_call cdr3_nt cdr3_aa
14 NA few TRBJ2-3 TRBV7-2 TGTGCCAGCAGCTTAGTAACGGGCACAGATACGCAGTATTTT CASSLVTGTDTQYF
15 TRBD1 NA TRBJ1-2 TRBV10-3 TGTGCCATCAGTGAGTCCACAGGGGGCTCGGTAGGCTACACCTTC CAISESTGGSVGYTF
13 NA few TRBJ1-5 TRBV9 TGTGCCAGCAGCGTAGGGGTGGATCAGCCCCAGCATTTT CASSVGVDQPQHF
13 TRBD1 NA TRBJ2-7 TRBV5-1 TGCGCCAGCAGCTTTGGACAGGGCGGGGAGCAGTACTTC CASSFGQGGEQYF
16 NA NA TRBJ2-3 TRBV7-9 TGTGCCAGCAGCTTAGCTAGCGGACTCAGCACAGATACGCAGTATTTT CASSLASGLSTDTQYF
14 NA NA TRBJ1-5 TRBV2 TGTGCCAGCAGTGACAGGGCCCCAAGGCAGCCCCAGCATTTT CASSDRAPRQPQHF
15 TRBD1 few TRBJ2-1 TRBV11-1 TGTGCCAGCAGCCCATGGTCCGACAGGGTGAATGAGCAGTTCTTC CASSPWSDRVNEQFF
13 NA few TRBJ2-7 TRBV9 TGTGCCAGCAGTGCGACAGGGGAGGGCGAGCAGTACTTC CASSATGEGEQYF
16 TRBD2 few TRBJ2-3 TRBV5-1 TGCGCCAGCAGCTCGGTGGGGACTACTAGCACAGATACGCAGTATTTT CASSSVGTTSTDTQYF
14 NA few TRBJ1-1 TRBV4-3 TGCGCCAGCAGCCAAGACAGGGTGATAACTGAAGCTTTCTTT CASSQDRVITEAFF
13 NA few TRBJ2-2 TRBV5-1 TGCGCCAGCAGCTTGGGTCGGACCGGGGAGCTGTTTTTT CASSLGRTGELFF
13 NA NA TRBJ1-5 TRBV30 TGTGCCTGGAGTGGGGACGGCAATCAGCCCCAGCATTTT CAWSGDGNQPQHF
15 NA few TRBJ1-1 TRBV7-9 TGTGCCAGCAGCCTATTGACGACAGGCCCTTTTGAAGCTTTCTTT CASSLLTTGPFEAFF
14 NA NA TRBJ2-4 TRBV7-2 TGTGCCAGCAGCTCTCCCAGGCTCGGGGACATTCAGTACTTC CASSSPRLGDIQYF
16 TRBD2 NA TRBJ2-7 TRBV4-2 TGTGCCAGCAGCCAAGACGGAGGCGGGAGACCCTACGAGCAGTACTTC CASSQDGGGRPYEQYF
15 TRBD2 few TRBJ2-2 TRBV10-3 TGTGCCATCAGTGAGTCGAGCGGGGCGGCCGGGGAGCTGTTTTTT CAISESSGAAGELFF
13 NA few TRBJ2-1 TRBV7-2 TGTGCCAGCAGCTTAAGCTATGACAATGAGCAGTTCTTC CASSLSYDNEQFF
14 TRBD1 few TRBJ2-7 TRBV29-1 TGCAGCGTTGAAGTCGGACAGGGCTCCTACGAGCAGTACTTC CSVEVGQGSYEQYF